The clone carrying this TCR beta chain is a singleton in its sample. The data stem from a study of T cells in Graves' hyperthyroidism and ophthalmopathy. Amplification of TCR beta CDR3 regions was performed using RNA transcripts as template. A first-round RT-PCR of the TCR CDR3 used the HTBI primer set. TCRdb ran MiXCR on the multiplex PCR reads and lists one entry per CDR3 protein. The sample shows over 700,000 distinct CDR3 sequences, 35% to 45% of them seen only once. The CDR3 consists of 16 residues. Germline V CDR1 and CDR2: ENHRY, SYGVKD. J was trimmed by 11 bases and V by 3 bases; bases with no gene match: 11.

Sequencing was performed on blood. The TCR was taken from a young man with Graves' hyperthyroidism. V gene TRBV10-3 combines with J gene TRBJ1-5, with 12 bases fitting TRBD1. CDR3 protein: CAISDRDRGRGETQHF. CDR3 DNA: TGTGCCATCAGTGATCGGGACAGGGGGCGCGGAGAGACCCAGCATTTT.